Each of the 12 T cell receptor beta chains below was sequenced from the same sample in a study of regulatory T cells in long-lasting Graves disease. Building the TCR beta libraries relied on iRepertoire HTBI primers, and CDR3 regions underwent Arm-PCR. One entry per CDR3 protein, called by TCRdb with MiXCR from the multiplex PCR reads. The table includes 700,000 or so distinct CDR3 sequences, around 32% detected once. Time point in this sample: persistent/refractory GD, antithyroid drugs over 5 years with positive TRAb. PBMCs were the source of the RNA used for TCR sequencing. The source was peripheral blood mononuclear cells (PBMCs), collected when the disease was refractory, from a patient treated with antithyroid drugs. Receptor source: a female donor with Graves disease.

This clonotype was found once. V usage is TRBV30 and J usage is TRBJ2-7; D is perhaps TRBD1 (7 bases). CDR3 length: 12 residues. CDR1 and CDR2 from the germline V gene are GTSNPN and SVGIG (reference sequence). With 6 bases removed from V and 2 bases from J, the gap between germline ends came to 11 bases. As DNA, the CDR3 is TGTGCCTGTCAGGGGGGTCCCTACGAGCAGTACTTC. Amino acids: CACQGGPYEQYF.

This clonotype came up many times. V gene TRBV6-5 combines with J gene TRBJ1-5; 7 nucleotides match TRBD1. The CDR3 consists of 14 residues. V was clipped by 3 bases and J by 8 bases; unmatched bases: 7. CDR1 MNHEY and CDR2 SVGAGI come from the germline V gene. Here the CDR3 DNA reads TGTGCCAGCAGTTATAAGGGTACAGGGGAGCCCCAGCATTTT. Translated, it gives CASSYKGTGEPQHF.

The J gene is TRBJ2-5, the V gene TRBV20-1; 12 positions agree with TRBD2. V lost 8 bases to trimming and J lost 1 base; unmatched junction nucleotides: 11. The CDR3 sequence is 16 residues long. Germline V lookup: CDR1 DFQATT, CDR2 SNEGSKA (reference sequence). In nucleotides, the CDR3 is TGCAGTCCCAGGCGGTGGGGACTAGCGGGCCAAGAGACCCAGTACTTC. Its translation: CSPRRWGLAGQETQYF.

This clonotype has more than one count but fewer than ten. The rearrangement joins TRBV3-1 to TRBJ1-6; TRBD1 aligns across 9 bases. Germline loops: CDR1 LGHDT, CDR2 YNNKEL (reference sequence). The CDR3 is made up of 16 amino acids. The J segment lost 9 bases and the V segment lost 0 bases, leaving 6 bases of the junction unmatched. CDR3 coding DNA: TGTGCCAGCAGCCAAGATGGTTGGACAGGGGTTTCACCCCTCCACTTT. Translating gives CASSQDGWTGVSPLHF. The full variable domain, its missing parts supplied by reference TRBV3-1 and TRBJ1-6, is DTAVSQTPKYLVTQMGNDKSIKCEQNLGHDTMYWYKQDSKKFLKIMFSYNNKELIINETVPNRFSPKSPDKAHLNLHINSLELGDSAVYFCASSQDGWTGVSPLHFGNGTRLTVT.

This clonotype was picked up a small number of times. The chain carries TRBV29-1 and TRBJ1-4, with a weak D call TRBD1 (5 bases). Deletions cut 3 bases from V and 7 bases from J, with 12 bases between. Germline V gene data show CDR1 as SQVTM and CDR2 as ANQGSEA. This CDR3 spans 13 amino acids. As DNA, the CDR3 is TGCAGCGTTGACAGGGCGGGGAGTGAAAAACTGTTTTTT. This encodes CSVDRAGSEKLFF. The entire variable domain, with the rest obtained from reference TRBV29-1 and TRBJ1-4, is as follows: SAVISQKPSRDICQRGTSLTIQCQVDSQVTMMFWYRQQPGQSLTLIATANQGSEATYESGFVIDKFPISRPNLTFSTLTVSNMSPEDSSIYLCSVDRAGSEKLFFGSGTQLSVL.

The J gene is TRBJ2-2, the V gene TRBV25-1; 9 positions match TRBD1. Per the germline V gene, CDR1 is MGHDK and CDR2 is SYGVNS. Germline trimming cut 7 bases from V and 3 bases from J; bases unmatched to any gene: 3. The CDR3 runs 14 residues. CDR3 nucleotides: TGTGCCAGCAAAAGACAGGGGGACACCGGGGAGCTGTTTTTT. Translation gives CASKRQGDTGELFF.

To note about this clonotype: Because it lacks the conserved phenylalanine or tryptophan at the end, this CDR3 is likely a read error. The chain uses TRBV19 and TRBJ1-1; D call uncertain. This CDR3 spans 14 amino acids. Germline V gene sequence: CDR1 LNHDA, CDR2 SQIVND (reference sequence). Trimming removed 0 bases from V and 3 bases from J, with 8 bases in between. The CDR3 DNA is TGTGCCAGTAGTATAGAACCAGGAGACACTGAAGCTTTCTCT. Encoded protein: CASSIEPGDTEAFS.

CDR3 coding DNA: TGTGCCAGCAGCCAAGATAGAAGGGGCAAAGTTCCCTCCGAAGCTTTCTTT. Protein product: CASSQDRRGKVPSEAFF. This sequence joins TRBV3-1 and TRBJ1-1; possible D gene TRBD1, 5 bases. The CDR3 is 17 amino acids. V was cut by 0 bases and J by 8 bases, with 22 bases left in between. The germline V gene encodes CDR1 LGHDT and CDR2 YNNKEL (reference sequence). Based on the CDR3 plus reference TRBV3-1 and TRBJ1-1, the full variable domain is DTAVSQTPKYLVTQMGNDKSIKCEQNLGHDTMYWYKQDSKKFLKIMFSYNNKELIINETVPNRFSPKSPDKAHLNLHINSLELGDSAVYFCASSQDRRGKVPSEAFFGQGTRLTVV.

V gene TRBV5-1 combines with J gene TRBJ1-1, with D possibly matching TRBD1 (5 bases). CDR3 length equals 14 residues. Trimming left V 6 bases short and J 1 base short, with 13 bases between. Germline CDR1 is SGHRS and CDR2 is YFSETQ. Here the CDR3 DNA reads TGCGCCAGCACCCCCCTTGACAGGAACACTGAAGCTTTCTTT. Its protein is CASTPLDRNTEAFF.

For this clonotype: Relative to the germline gene, one junction end is altered; a read error may explain this. The J gene is TRBJ1-5, the V gene TRBV2; 7 nucleotides align to TRBD1. Germline loops: CDR1 SNHLY, CDR2 FYNNEI. CDR3 size: 15 residues. CDR3 DNA sequence: TGTGCCAGCAGAGAAGGGGGCAGCTTAAATCAGCCCCAGCATTTT. Translated, it gives CASREGGSLNQPQHF.

Many counts were recorded for this clonotype. This chain links TRBV11-2 with TRBJ2-5; D not resolved. Trimming removed 2 bases at V and 4 bases at J, with 11 bases between. This CDR3 is 14 amino acids long. Looked up from germline, CDR1 is SGHAT and CDR2 is FQNNGV. This CDR3 is CASSLHTPGETQYF. CDR3 DNA sequence: TGTGCCAGCAGCTTACACACCCCGGGAGAGACCCAGTACTTC.

This clonotype was found many times. This chain connects TRBV28 to TRBJ2-7; TRBD1 agrees at 8 bases. The germline CDR1 and CDR2 sequences are MDHEN and SYDVKM. CDR3 length: 12 amino acids. The CDR3 protein is CVSGQDSYEQYF. The CDR3 DNA is TGTGTTTCGGGACAGGACTCCTACGAGCAGTACTTC. The full variable domain, with the rest looked up from reference TRBV28 and TRBJ2-7, is DVKVTQSSRYLVKRTGEKVFLECVQDMDHENMFWYRQDPGLGLRLIYFSYDVKMKEKGDIPEGYSVSREKKERFSLILESASTNQTSMYLCVSGQDSYEQYFGPGTRLTVT.